The rows below give T cell receptor beta chains drawn from one sample of a study of blood T cell repertoires in COVID-19. The table came from immunoSEQ multiplex PCR; TCRdb's copy has only in-frame clones and leaves some out. The sample includes roughly 100,000 clones, roughly 92% of them seen just once. The sample was peripheral blood. All receptors come from a man aged 50 to 60 with active COVID-19. Each CDR3 is given with its conserved first and last residue. D genes are given only for firm matches. The size entry is marked missing in some rows and otherwise reads once, few, many or a size class.

V gene: TRBV12-3/TRBV12-4; J gene: TRBJ1-1; D gene: TRBD1; clone size: NA; CDR3 DNA: TGTGCCAGCAGTGAGGGGGCGTTCTCTTCAGCTTTCTTT; CDR3 protein: CASSEGAFSSAFF
V gene: TRBV5-1; J gene: TRBJ2-3; D gene: TRBD2; clone size: NA; CDR3 DNA: TGCGCCAGCAGCCTGGGACTAGCGGGAGAGTGGGATACGCAGTATTTT; CDR3 protein: CASSLGLAGEWDTQYF
V gene: TRBV7-8; J gene: TRBJ2-7; D gene: TRBD1; clone size: few; CDR3 DNA: TGTGCCAGCAGCTCGGGGGGACAGGGGGCCGGCGAGCAGTACTTC; CDR3 protein: CASSSGGQGAGEQYF
V gene: TRBV29-1; J gene: TRBJ1-1; D gene: NA; clone size: NA; CDR3 DNA: TGCAGCGTTTCCAGGACAGAGAACACTGAAGCTTTCTTT; CDR3 protein: CSVSRTENTEAFF
V gene: TRBV7-9; J gene: TRBJ2-1; D gene: NA; clone size: NA; CDR3 DNA: TGTGCCAGCAGCTTGAGTTTAGGGGAACTGTTCTTC; CDR3 protein: CASSLSLGELFF
V gene: TRBV28; J gene: TRBJ1-2; D gene: NA; clone size: NA; CDR3 DNA: TGTGCCAGCAGTCTAGAGGTCCGGGGTGGCTACACCTTC; CDR3 protein: CASSLEVRGGYTF
V gene: TRBV7-2; J gene: TRBJ2-5; D gene: NA; clone size: once; CDR3 DNA: TGTGCCAGCAGCTCCGAGAGCGGGTACCAAGAGACCCAGTACTTC; CDR3 protein: CASSSESGYQETQYF
V gene: TRBV28; J gene: TRBJ1-4; D gene: TRBD1; clone size: NA; CDR3 DNA: TGTGCCAGCACCCCATGGACAGGCCGTAATGAAAAACTGTTTTTT; CDR3 protein: CASTPWTGRNEKLFF
V gene: TRBV28; J gene: TRBJ1-5; D gene: NA; clone size: NA; CDR3 DNA: TGTGCCAGCAGTTTCGACGCCAGACTCAATCAGCCCCAGCATTTT; CDR3 protein: CASSFDARLNQPQHF
V gene: TRBV5-1; J gene: TRBJ2-3; D gene: NA; clone size: NA; CDR3 DNA: TGCGCCAGCAGCTTGGCCCCTCAGGTAGATACGCAGTATTTT; CDR3 protein: CASSLAPQVDTQYF
V gene: TRBV7-6; J gene: TRBJ1-6; D gene: TRBD1; clone size: NA; CDR3 DNA: TGTGCCAGCAGCTCCAGAGGACAGGGAGGCTCACCCCTCCACTTT; CDR3 protein: CASSSRGQGGSPLHF
V gene: TRBV28; J gene: TRBJ1-2; D gene: TRBD1; clone size: NA; CDR3 DNA: TGTGCCAGCAGCAGAGGGACAGTTATCTATGGCTACACCTTC; CDR3 protein: CASSRGTVIYGYTF
V gene: TRBV16; J gene: TRBJ2-1; D gene: NA; clone size: NA; CDR3 DNA: TGTGCCAGCACCGCCCTACCAGCGGCCTACAATGAGCAGTTCTTC; CDR3 protein: CASTALPAAYNEQFF
V gene: TRBV27; J gene: TRBJ2-3; D gene: TRBD2; clone size: once; CDR3 DNA: TGTGCCAGCAGTTCTAGCGGGAGTGGGGTAGATACGCAGTATTTT; CDR3 protein: CASSSSGSGVDTQYF
V gene: TRBV9; J gene: TRBJ1-2; D gene: TRBD1; clone size: NA; CDR3 DNA: TGTGCCAGCAGCGTCCAGGGGGCGGGTGTAGGCTACACCTTC; CDR3 protein: CASSVQGAGVGYTF
V gene: TRBV24-1; J gene: TRBJ2-6; D gene: NA; clone size: NA; CDR3 DNA: TGTGCCACCAGTGACCCCGGGGACTCTGGGGCCAACGTCCTGACTTTC; CDR3 protein: CATSDPGDSGANVLTF
V gene: TRBV13; J gene: TRBJ2-3; D gene: NA; clone size: NA; CDR3 DNA: TGTGCCAGCAGCTTAAGGAGGGGTGTAGATACGCAGTATTTT; CDR3 protein: CASSLRRGVDTQYF
V gene: TRBV7-2; J gene: TRBJ1-1; D gene: NA; clone size: NA; CDR3 DNA: TGTGCCAGCAGCGTCCTGACAGACACTGAAGCTTTCTTT; CDR3 protein: CASSVLTDTEAFF
V gene: TRBV6-4; J gene: TRBJ1-2; D gene: NA; clone size: NA; CDR3 DNA: TGTGCCAGCCCTAGGTCTGAGGGCTACACCTTC; CDR3 protein: CASPRSEGYTF
V gene: TRBV24-1; J gene: TRBJ2-1; D gene: TRBD2; clone size: NA; CDR3 DNA: TGTGCCACCAGTGACCTCGGGACTAGCGGTTACAATGAGCAGTTCTTC; CDR3 protein: CATSDLGTSGYNEQFF
V gene: TRBV7-9; J gene: TRBJ2-2; D gene: NA; clone size: NA; CDR3 DNA: TGTGCCAGCAGCTTAGGGGGCCAGGGAAGGTCCGGGGAGCTGTTTTTT; CDR3 protein: CASSLGGQGRSGELFF
V gene: TRBV5-5; J gene: TRBJ2-5; D gene: NA; clone size: NA; CDR3 DNA: TGTGCCAGCAGCTTGTATGGGACACAAGAGACCCAGTACTTC; CDR3 protein: CASSLYGTQETQYF
V gene: TRBV14; J gene: TRBJ2-7; D gene: NA; clone size: NA; CDR3 DNA: TGTGCCAGCAGCCAAAGCTTCTACGAGCAGTACTTC; CDR3 protein: CASSQSFYEQYF
V gene: TRBV28; J gene: TRBJ2-1; D gene: NA; clone size: NA; CDR3 DNA: TGTGCCAGCAGACTACGACGGTTAGCCTACAATGAGCAGTTCTTC; CDR3 protein: CASRLRRLAYNEQFF
V gene: TRBV19; J gene: TRBJ2-1; D gene: TRBD2; clone size: NA; CDR3 DNA: TGTGCCAGTAACAGTGGGAGGGACAATGAGCAGTTCTTC; CDR3 protein: CASNSGRDNEQFF
V gene: TRBV5-1; J gene: TRBJ2-7; D gene: TRBD2; clone size: NA; CDR3 DNA: TGCGCCAGCAGCTTAACCAGGACTAGCGGGATCCCCTACGAGCAGTACTTC; CDR3 protein: CASSLTRTSGIPYEQYF
V gene: TRBV7-8; J gene: TRBJ1-1; D gene: NA; clone size: NA; CDR3 DNA: TGTGCCAGCAGCTCAGGGGCAGGAGACGAAATTGAAGCTTTCTTT; CDR3 protein: CASSSGAGDEIEAFF
V gene: TRBV5-1; J gene: TRBJ1-4; D gene: NA; clone size: NA; CDR3 DNA: TGCGCCAGCAGCTTGGACTTGACTGGCGCAGCTGAAAAACTGTTTTTT; CDR3 protein: CASSLDLTGAAEKLFF
V gene: TRBV27; J gene: TRBJ2-5; D gene: NA; clone size: NA; CDR3 DNA: TGTGCCAGCAGTTTAAGGCTGGGAGTGACCCAGTACTTC; CDR3 protein: CASSLRLGVTQYF
V gene: TRBV10-1; J gene: TRBJ2-5; D gene: TRBD2; clone size: NA; CDR3 DNA: TGCGCCAGCAGTGAAGTGAGCGGGGGCCTCCAAGAGACCCAGTACTTC; CDR3 protein: CASSEVSGGLQETQYF
V gene: TRBV10-2; J gene: TRBJ1-5; D gene: NA; clone size: NA; CDR3 DNA: TGCGCCAGCAGTGAGTCAGGAGGGGCGCCCCAGCATTTT; CDR3 protein: CASSESGGAPQHF
V gene: TRBV9; J gene: TRBJ2-1; D gene: TRBD2; clone size: NA; CDR3 DNA: TGTGCCAGCAGCGTAGACGGACTAGCGGGACAGGAGCAGTTCTTC; CDR3 protein: CASSVDGLAGQEQFF
V gene: TRBV10-3; J gene: TRBJ2-7; D gene: TRBD2; clone size: NA; CDR3 DNA: TGTGCCATCAGTGGTTCTAGCGGGAGCCGGACAGGGTTC; CDR3 protein: CAISGSSGSRTGF
V gene: TRBV4-1; J gene: TRBJ1-2; D gene: TRBD1; clone size: NA; CDR3 DNA: TGCGCCAGCAGCCAAGAGTGGCAGGGGGACTATGGCTACACCTTC; CDR3 protein: CASSQEWQGDYGYTF
V gene: TRBV27; J gene: TRBJ2-6; D gene: NA; clone size: NA; CDR3 DNA: TGTGCCAGCAGCATCTCTGGGGCCAACGTCCTGACTTTC; CDR3 protein: CASSISGANVLTF
V gene: TRBV9; J gene: TRBJ2-1; D gene: NA; clone size: NA; CDR3 DNA: TGTGCCAGCAGCCGCCAGAACTCCTACAATGAGCAGTTCTTC; CDR3 protein: CASSRQNSYNEQFF
V gene: TRBV28; J gene: TRBJ1-6; D gene: NA; clone size: NA; CDR3 DNA: TGTGCCAGCAGTTTCGCAGGGGCGATTTCTGCACCCCTCCACTTT; CDR3 protein: CASSFAGAISAPLHF
V gene: TRBV5-4; J gene: TRBJ1-2; D gene: TRBD1; clone size: NA; CDR3 DNA: TGTGCCAGCAGCCGATCCGGGACAGGGCTTGGCTACACCTTC; CDR3 protein: CASSRSGTGLGYTF
V gene: TRBV6-5; J gene: TRBJ2-1; D gene: TRBD1; clone size: once; CDR3 DNA: TGTGCCAGCAGTCCCGCCGGGACAGGGTCCGATGAGCAGTTCTTC; CDR3 protein: CASSPAGTGSDEQFF
V gene: TRBV28; J gene: TRBJ1-1; D gene: TRBD1; clone size: NA; CDR3 DNA: TGTGCCAGCAGTTTGGGGCAGGGGGACACTGAAGCTTTCTTT; CDR3 protein: CASSLGQGDTEAFF
V gene: TRBV6-5; J gene: TRBJ2-7; D gene: NA; clone size: NA; CDR3 DNA: TGTGCCAGCAGTTATCTGGCCAACTACGAGCAGTACTTC; CDR3 protein: CASSYLANYEQYF
V gene: TRBV5-5; J gene: TRBJ1-4; D gene: TRBD1; clone size: NA; CDR3 DNA: TGTGCCAGCAGCACGCAGGGGGCAACTAATGAAAAACTGTTTTTT; CDR3 protein: CASSTQGATNEKLFF
V gene: TRBV11-2; J gene: TRBJ2-5; D gene: TRBD2; clone size: NA; CDR3 DNA: TGTGCCAGCAGCATTTCTAGCGGCCAAGAGACCCAGTACTTC; CDR3 protein: CASSISSGQETQYF
V gene: TRBV6-5; J gene: TRBJ2-6; D gene: NA; clone size: NA; CDR3 DNA: TGTGCCAGCAGGGCTGGCTCTGGGGCCAACGTCCTGACTTTC; CDR3 protein: CASRAGSGANVLTF